Here is one T cell receptor (beta chain) with its context. Its antigen is not identified. These data come from a study of CXCR3-negative and CXCR3-positive naive CD8 T cells. UMI-labeled 5' RACE yielded the TRB cDNA libraries. TCRdb reanalyzed the 5' RACE reads and collapses them to one entry per CDR3 protein, without DNA. The sample totals over 55,000 distinct CDR3 sequences. Study conclusions and caveats: For CXCR3-positive naive cells, TRB CDR3s were more hydrophobic than those of CXCR3-negative naive cells.

The CDR3 is 14 amino acids. CDR1 SEHNR and CDR2 FQNEAQ come from the germline V gene (reference sequence). V usage is TRBV7-9 and J usage is TRBJ2-7; with no DNA, the TCRdb D assignment of TRBD2 cannot be verified. Sequenced material: naive CXCR3+ CD8+ T cells from blood. Subset indicated: CD45RO-CCR7+CD27+CD95- naive CD8+ T cells expressing CXCR3 (TNR3+). The sequence was collected from a human donor in good health. Some clones in this sample may be carry-over from other donors' samples. The CDR3 loop reads CASSQGLAEYEQYF.